Reported below is one T cell receptor (beta chain). In the source study's methods: How many nucleated cells were present was estimated from reference gene primer amplification. Sequencing used immunoSEQ multiplex PCR; TCRdb keeps in-frame clones, though not all of them. The V and J calls and clone size are taken from that table; D and trimming were inferred from the DNA. This table has some 460,000 clones, roughly 91% appearing once. These data are taken from a study of blood T cell repertoires in COVID-19. Study details: There were acute and convalescent COVID-19 samples, and they came from the United States, Italy and Spain. PBMCs, B-cell-depleted T cells, or T cells provided the cDNA or gDNA that made up the material.

The length of the CDR3 is 16 residues. Germline CDR1 GTSNPN, CDR2 SVGIG (reference sequence). V trimming: 3 bases; J trimming: 2 bases; junction bases outside the gene matches: 10. The material sequenced was peripheral blood. This chain links TRBV30 with TRBJ1-2, with TRBD1 identical over 9 bases. This receptor was obtained from a young woman with acute or convalescent COVID-19. Here the CDR3 reads CAWRPPGQGVNYGYTF. The CDR3 DNA is TGTGCCTGGAGACCCCCGGGACAGGGTGTCAACTATGGCTACACCTTC. The complete variable domain, with remaining parts taken from reference TRBV30 and TRBJ1-2, reads SQTIHQWPATLVQPVGSPLSLECTVEGTSNPNLYWYRQAAGRGLQLLFYSVGIGQISSEVPQNLSASRPQDRQFILSSKKLLLSDSGFYLCAWRPPGQGVNYGYTFGSGTRLTVV.